The 7 T cell receptor beta chains listed next were all sequenced from one sample in a study of human T cells and chemical hapten exposure. TCRdb reprocessed the RACE reads via MiXCR and lists one record per CDR3 protein. The sample has some 84,000 distinct CDR3 sequences, 9.5% to 14% seen once. Time point of the sample: patch test 3, about 24 weeks after DPC sensitization. The treatment: therapeutic diphenylcyclopropenone sensitization with weekly scalp DPC. Source: whole blood, taken in connection with sensitization to the hapten diphenylcyclopropenone (DPC). Source of these receptors: a woman aged 50 to 65 with alopecia areata. Some clones in this sample may be carry-over from other donors' samples.

This clonotype has a count of ten or more. V is TRBV29-1 and J is TRBJ1-1; D is unclear. Trimming took off 4 bases at V and 2 bases at J, with 8 bases between the two ends. The CDR3 contains 12 residues. CDR1 and CDR2 (germline): SQVTM, ANQGSEA. CDR3 nucleotides: TGCAGCGTTGTCCGCGGTAACACTGAAGCTTTCTTT. It specifies CSVVRGNTEAFF.

V is TRBV11-2 and J is TRBJ2-1; D is undetermined. Trimming stripped 5 bases from V and 2 bases from J, with 19 bases between. CDR1 and CDR2 from the germline V gene are SGHAT and FQNNGV. The CDR3 consists of 17 residues. CDR3 sequence: CASSPDPPQRAYNEQFF. CDR3 nucleotides: TGTGCCAGCAGCCCAGACCCCCCACAGCGCGCCTACAATGAGCAGTTCTTC.

This clonotype came up many times. The chain employs TRBV5-4 and TRBJ2-4, with D unclear. CDR1 is SGHNT and CDR2 is YYREEE in the germline V gene (reference sequence). Trimming stripped 0 bases from V and 0 bases from J, with 10 bases between. The CDR3 runs 16 residues. DNA of the CDR3: TGTGCCAGCAGCTTGGCGGGTGGTCTAGCCAAAAACATTCAGTACTTC. It codes for CASSLAGGLAKNIQYF.

CDR3 nucleotides: TGCGCCAGCAGTCTTATGGCAGAAAACTCTGGGGCCAACGTCCTGACTTTC. It translates to CASSLMAENSGANVLTF. The chain has TRBV4-3 and TRBJ2-6, with D uncertain. V was shortened by 6 bases and J by 0 bases, with 15 bases between the two germline ends. The germline gives CDR1 LGHNA, CDR2 YSLEER. This CDR3 has 17 amino acids.

The sample holds many counts of this clonotype. This sequence joins TRBV5-4 and TRBJ2-1; 7 positions agree with TRBD2. Germline V gives CDR1 SGHNT, CDR2 YYREEE (reference sequence). With 4 bases clipped from V and 5 bases from J, the junction kept 6 bases outside the gene matches. The CDR3 runs 14 residues. The CDR3 protein is CASSRASGDNEQFF. The CDR3 DNA reads TGTGCCAGCAGCAGGGCTAGCGGCGACAATGAGCAGTTCTTC. The full variable domain, its missing parts supplied by reference TRBV5-4 and TRBJ2-1, is ETGVTQSPTHLIKTRGQQVTLRCSSQSGHNTVSWYQQALGQGPQFIFQYYREEENGRGNFPPRFSGLQFPNYSSELNVNALELDDSALYLCASSRASGDNEQFFGPGTRLTVL.

This clonotype has at least ten counts. This chain uses TRBV12-5 with TRBJ2-4, with 8 bases lining up with TRBD1. Trimming removed 5 bases from V and 8 bases from J; junction bases left unmatched: 8. Germline-derived CDR1 and CDR2 are LGHNT and FRNRAP. This CDR3 is built from 14 residues. CDR3 nucleotide sequence: TGTGCTAGTGGTCCGGGACAGGCCAGGGACATTCAGTACTTC. Translated: CASGPGQARDIQYF. The variable domain in full, with the rest retrieved from reference TRBV12-5 and TRBJ2-4, is DARVTQTPRHKVTEMGQEVTMRCQPILGHNTVFWYRQTMMQGLELLAYFRNRAPLDDSGMPKDRFSAEMPDATLATLKIQPSEPRDSAVYFCASGPGQARDIQYFGAGTRLSVL.

The sample holds many counts of this clonotype. The chain joins TRBV5-1 to TRBJ1-1; D is unclear. This CDR3 has 13 residues. Germline CDR1 is SGHRS and CDR2 is YFSETQ. V lost 5 bases to trimming and J lost 4 bases, with 12 bases between them. The CDR3 nucleotides are TGCGCCAGCAGTACCCCGTCGGGCACTGAAGCTTTCTTT. Translating it yields CASSTPSGTEAFF.